This T cell receptor beta chain is drawn from a study of blood T cell repertoires in COVID-19. About the study: COVID-19 samples, acute and convalescent, were from the United States, Italy and Spain. PBMCs, B-cell-depleted T cells, or T cells provided the cDNA or gDNA that made up the material.

In the source study's methods: Estimated nucleated cell counts came from reference gene primer amplification. Assay used: immunoSEQ multiplex PCR; TCRdb lists only in-frame clones, some missing. The DNA gave D and trimming, while V, J and clone size come from that table. In the table there are fewer than 350,000 clones, less than 85% of which are singletons. Germline V CDR1 and CDR2: PRHDT, FYEKMQ (reference sequence). The CDR3 loop spans 14 amino acids. V lost 0 bases and J 3 bases, leaving 8 bases between the germline ends. Enrollees, about 18 to 100 years old, lived in 25 or so US areas. The TCR comes from a woman in her forties or fifties who had recovered from COVID-19. The chain couples TRBV13 to TRBJ1-1, with no clear D. Sample: PBMCs or T cells enriched from blood (not recorded which). Written as DNA, the CDR3 is TGTGCCAGCAGCTTAGGGGGCTGGGACACTGAAGCTTTCTTT. Translating gives CASSLGGWDTEAFF.